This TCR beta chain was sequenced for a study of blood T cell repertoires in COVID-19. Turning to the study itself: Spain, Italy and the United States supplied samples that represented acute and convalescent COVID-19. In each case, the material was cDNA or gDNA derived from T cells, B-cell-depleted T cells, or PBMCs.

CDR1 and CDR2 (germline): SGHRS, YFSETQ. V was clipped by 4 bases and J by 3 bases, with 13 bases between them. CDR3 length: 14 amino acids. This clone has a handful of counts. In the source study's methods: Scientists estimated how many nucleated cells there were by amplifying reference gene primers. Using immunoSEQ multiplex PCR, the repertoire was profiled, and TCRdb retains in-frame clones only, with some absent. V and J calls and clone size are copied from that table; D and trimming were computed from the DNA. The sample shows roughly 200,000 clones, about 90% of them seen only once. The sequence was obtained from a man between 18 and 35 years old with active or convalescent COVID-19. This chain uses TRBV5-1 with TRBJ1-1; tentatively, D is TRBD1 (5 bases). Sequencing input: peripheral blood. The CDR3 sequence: CASSIRPGDTEAFF. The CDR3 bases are TGCGCCAGCAGCATAAGACCGGGGGACACTGAAGCTTTCTTT.